The clone carrying this T cell receptor beta chain was picked up many times. Its antigen remains unidentified. The length of the CDR3 is 11 residues. Germline lookup yields CDR1 MNHNS and CDR2 SASEGT. Trimming took off 7 bases at V and 9 bases at J, with 12 bases between the two ends. The data were taken from a study of T cells after posttransplantation cyclophosphamide. General study results and limits: Blood and skin or GI T cell repertoires showed limited TRB overlap. After PTCy, TRB diversity resembled that of CNI/methotrexate controls. Donor-recipient repertoire similarity was low at 1-2 months, rising over year one.

A marrow graft followed busulfan-fludarabine conditioning, with cyclophosphamide on days +3 and +4. The assay was immunoSEQ multiplex PCR, and TCRdb's table has in-frame clones only and misses some. Found here are fewer than 12,000 clones, no singletons; the ten largest cover approximately 15%. Sequencing used PBMCs, obtained after allogeneic stem cell transplant with posttransplant cyclophosphamide. This sequence originates from a female patient aged 40 to 50 who received an allogeneic stem cell transplant from a related donor, was CMV-positive, and had no GVHD. Some T cells may be graft donor cells. The chain couples TRBV6-1 to TRBJ1-1; D is undetermined. This chain's CDR3 is CASIQPYKAFF. The CDR3 DNA sequence: TGTGCCAGCATACAACCGTATAAAGCTTTCTTT.